A selection of T cell receptor beta chains follows, all from one sample in a study of blood T cell repertoires in COVID-19. Profiled with immunoSEQ multiplex PCR; TCRdb holds only in-frame clones, not every one. The sample lists roughly 93,000 clones, around 86% occurring once. Sequences were obtained from peripheral blood. These receptors all stem from a human donor in a cohort sampled during active COVID-19. CDR3s include the opening cysteine and the closing phenylalanine or tryptophan. A D gene is named only where the DNA matches it firmly. Some rows mark clone size as missing; the rest say once, few, many or name a class of expanded clone.

clone size	D gene	J gene	V gene	CDR3 length	CDR3 protein
once	.	TRBJ2-1	TRBV9	13	CASSVGYSNEQFF
once	.	TRBJ1-1	TRBV6-6	14	CASSYLKRGTEAFF
.	.	TRBJ1-1	TRBV28	12	CASSFGVGQAFF
.	TRBD2	TRBJ2-1	TRBV11-2	18	CASSAGLAGGPVFNEQFF
.	.	TRBJ1-2	TRBV5-8	15	CASSLEQGRIYGYTF
.	TRBD2	TRBJ2-5	TRBV15	17	CATSRDRLAGAMETQYF
.	.	TRBJ1-3	TRBV13	14	CASREETAGNTIYF
.	TRBD1	TRBJ1-2	TRBV7-3	13	CASSPQGFDGYTF
.	TRBD1	TRBJ2-1	TRBV7-6	16	CASSLGGLVTYNEQFF
.	TRBD2	TRBJ2-1	TRBV7-3	17	CASSLLSGTSGKDEQFF
.	.	TRBJ1-1	TRBV29-1	13	CSGGVSMNTEAFF
once	.	TRBJ1-2	TRBV6-5	15	CASRTSDKSNYGYTF
.	.	TRBJ2-1	TRBV25-1	14	CASSEGVGGEEQFF
.	TRBD2	TRBJ2-7	TRBV20-1	17	CSASVLPGGSPSYEQYF
few	.	TRBJ2-7	TRBV12-1	14	CASSSNRFRYEQYF
.	TRBD2	TRBJ2-5	TRBV2	16	CASRGLAGGKWETQYF
once	TRBD1	TRBJ1-2	TRBV7-8	15	CASSLGTGGAYGYTF
.	TRBD2	TRBJ2-1	TRBV5-4	16	CASSLGGTSGYNEQFF
.	.	TRBJ2-3	TRBV11-2	15	CASSLGFAEQDTQYF
.	.	TRBJ1-1	TRBV6-1	17	CASREWTFVGPGTEAFF
.	.	TRBJ2-1	TRBV11-2	12	CASSPDWNEQFF
.	.	TRBJ1-2	TRBV3-1/TRBV3-2	12	CASSPTGTGYTF
.	TRBD1	TRBJ2-1	TRBV7-9	15	CASSSFGTVGNEQFF
.	.	TRBJ2-3	TRBV27	15	CASSSTGTLGDTQYF
.	.	TRBJ1-1	TRBV23-1	12	CASLGAAAEAFF
once	TRBD2	TRBJ2-3	TRBV29-1	12	CSLGLSTDTQYF
.	TRBD1	TRBJ1-3	TRBV9	15	CASSVGTGTGNTIYF
.	.	TRBJ1-1	TRBV6-5	14	CASMYSPLNTEAFF
.	.	TRBJ1-2	TRBV9	13	CASSALGGYGYTF
.	.	TRBJ1-2	TRBV2	13	CASISGADYGYTF
.	.	TRBJ1-1	TRBV14	13	CASSQVGTRPAFF
.	.	TRBJ1-1	TRBV18	14	CASSPRAGSDKAFF
.	TRBD1	TRBJ2-3	TRBV11-3	16	CASSPQGDSSTDTQYF
.	.	TRBJ2-5	TRBV4-1	14	CASSLDGGGETQYF
once	TRBD1	TRBJ2-7	TRBV28	16	CASSFLGAGGKYEQYF
.	.	TRBJ2-3	TRBV5-4	14	CASTPPGGGDTQYF
once	.	TRBJ2-7	TRBV11-1	16	CASSSHETSWNYEQYF
.	TRBD1	TRBJ1-5	TRBV18	15	CASSPTGAIDQPQHF
.	.	TRBJ2-7	TRBV6-5	16	CASSYSTGEATYEQYF
.	TRBD1	TRBJ1-1	TRBV27	17	CASSLLVPGQPNTEAFF
.	.	TRBJ2-2	TRBV28	15	CASSPSGLNTGELFF
once	TRBD2	TRBJ2-1	TRBV28	16	CASSLESGSSYNEQFF